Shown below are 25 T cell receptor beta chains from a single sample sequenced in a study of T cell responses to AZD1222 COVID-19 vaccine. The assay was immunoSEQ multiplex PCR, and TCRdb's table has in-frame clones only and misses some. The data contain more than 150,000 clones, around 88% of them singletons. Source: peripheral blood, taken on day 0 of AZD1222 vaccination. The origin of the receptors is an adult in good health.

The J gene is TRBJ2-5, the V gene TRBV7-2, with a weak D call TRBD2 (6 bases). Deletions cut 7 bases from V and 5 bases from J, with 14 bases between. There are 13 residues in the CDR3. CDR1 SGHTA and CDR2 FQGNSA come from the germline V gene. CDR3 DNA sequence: TGTGCCAGCACCCTCGGGGGTAGGGAGACCCAGTACTTC. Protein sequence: CASTLGGRETQYF.

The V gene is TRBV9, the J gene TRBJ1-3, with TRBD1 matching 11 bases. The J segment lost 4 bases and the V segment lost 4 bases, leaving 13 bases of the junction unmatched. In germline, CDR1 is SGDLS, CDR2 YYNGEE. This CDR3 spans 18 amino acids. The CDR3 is CASSTRLGQGDSGNTIYF. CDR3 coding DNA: TGTGCCAGCAGCACCCGCTTGGGACAGGGGGATTCAGGAAACACCATATATTTT. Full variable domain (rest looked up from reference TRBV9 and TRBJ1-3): DSGVTQTPKHLITATGQRVTLRCSPRSGDLSVYWYQQSLDQGLQFLIQYYNGEERAKGNILERFSAQQFPDLHSELNLSSLELGDSALYFCASSTRLGQGDSGNTIYFGEGSWLTVV.

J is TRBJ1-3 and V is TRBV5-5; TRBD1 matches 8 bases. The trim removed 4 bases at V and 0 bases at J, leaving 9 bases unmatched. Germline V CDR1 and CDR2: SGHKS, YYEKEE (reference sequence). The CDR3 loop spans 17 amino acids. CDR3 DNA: TGTGCCAGCAGCCGCGGGTTTACAGGGGGCTCTGGAAACACCATATATTTT. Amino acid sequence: CASSRGFTGGSGNTIYF.

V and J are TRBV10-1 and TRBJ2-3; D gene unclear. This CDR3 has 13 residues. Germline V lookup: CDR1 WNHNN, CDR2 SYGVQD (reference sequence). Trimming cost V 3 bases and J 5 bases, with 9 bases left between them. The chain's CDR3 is CASSELPEDTQYF. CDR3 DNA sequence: TGCGCCAGCAGTGAACTACCGGAAGATACGCAGTATTTT.

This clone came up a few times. CDR3 sequence: CAITSGREDEQYF. CDR3 DNA: TGTGCCATCACCTCGGGGAGGGAGGACGAGCAGTACTTC. The chain has TRBV10-3 and TRBJ2-7, with 7 nucleotides matching TRBD2. Looked up from germline, CDR1 is ENHRY and CDR2 is SYGVKD. The CDR3 sequence is 13 residues long. Trimming took 7 bases from V and 5 from J; bases not matched to a gene: 8.

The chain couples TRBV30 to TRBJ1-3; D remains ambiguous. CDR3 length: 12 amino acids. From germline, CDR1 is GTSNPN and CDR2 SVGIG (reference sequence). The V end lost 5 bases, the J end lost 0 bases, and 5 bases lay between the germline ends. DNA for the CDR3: TGTGCCTGGGAGGGCTCTGGAAACACCATATATTTT. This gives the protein CAWEGSGNTIYF.

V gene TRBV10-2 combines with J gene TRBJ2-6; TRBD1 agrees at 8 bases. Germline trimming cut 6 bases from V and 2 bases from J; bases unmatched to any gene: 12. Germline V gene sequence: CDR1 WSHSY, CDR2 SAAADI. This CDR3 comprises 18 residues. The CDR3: CASSLRAGGAAGANVLTF. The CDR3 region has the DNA TGCGCCAGCAGCCTACGGGCAGGGGGCGCAGCTGGGGCCAACGTCCTGACTTTC.

In DNA, the CDR3 is TGTGCCAGCAGTTTTCCGACCAGGGGACAGGGGAAGCGAATGAACACTGAAGCTTTCTTT. The encoded protein is CASSFPTRGQGKRMNTEAFF. This chain connects TRBV7-8 to TRBJ1-1; 10 bases are a match to TRBD1. The CDR3 sequence is 20 residues long. Germline CDR1 and CDR2: SGHVS and FQNEAQ. V dropped 6 bases and J dropped 0; count of bases not matched to a gene: 19.

CDR3 coding DNA: TGTGCCAGCAGCGGGTATTCCCACACTGAAGCTTTCTTT. Its translation is CASSGYSHTEAFF. The chain combines TRBV12-3 or TRBV12-4 with TRBJ1-1; D is unclear. The CDR3 has 13 residues. Trimming stripped 6 bases from V and 3 bases from J, with 11 bases between.

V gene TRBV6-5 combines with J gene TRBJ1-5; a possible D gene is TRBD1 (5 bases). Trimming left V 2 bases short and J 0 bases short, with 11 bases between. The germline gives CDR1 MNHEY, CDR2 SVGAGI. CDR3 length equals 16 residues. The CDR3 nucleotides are TGTGCCAGCAGTTACAGGGGACGGTATAGCAATCAGCCCCAGCATTTT. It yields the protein CASSYRGRYSNQPQHF.

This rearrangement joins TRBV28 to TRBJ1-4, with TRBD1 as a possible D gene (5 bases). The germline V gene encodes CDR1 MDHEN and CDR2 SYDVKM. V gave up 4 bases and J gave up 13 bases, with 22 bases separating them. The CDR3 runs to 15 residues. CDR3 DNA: TGTGCCAGCAGTTCTACGGGACTGTCTACATTCGGACTGTTTTTT. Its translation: CASSSTGLSTFGLFF.

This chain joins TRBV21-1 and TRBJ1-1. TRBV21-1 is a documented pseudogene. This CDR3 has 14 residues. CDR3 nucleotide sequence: TGTGCCAGCAGGGGACCCGGGGGAAACACTGAAGCTTTCTTT. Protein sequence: CASRGPGGNTEAFF.

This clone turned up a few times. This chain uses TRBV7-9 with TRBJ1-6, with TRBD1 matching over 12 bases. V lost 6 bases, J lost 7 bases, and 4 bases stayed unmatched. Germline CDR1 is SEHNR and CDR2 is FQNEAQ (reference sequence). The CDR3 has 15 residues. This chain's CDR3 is CASRSGTGGNSPLHF. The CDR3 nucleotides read TGTGCCAGCAGATCCGGGACAGGGGGCAATTCACCCCTCCACTTT.

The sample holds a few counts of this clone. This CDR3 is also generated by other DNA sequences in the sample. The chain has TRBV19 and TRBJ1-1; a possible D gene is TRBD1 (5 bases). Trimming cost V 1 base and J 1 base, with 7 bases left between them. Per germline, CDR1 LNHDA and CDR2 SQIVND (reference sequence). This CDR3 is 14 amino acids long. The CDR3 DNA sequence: TGTGCCAGTAGTATAGGGGGGGGGAACACTGAAGCTTTCTTT. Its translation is CASSIGGGNTEAFF.

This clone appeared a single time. CDR3 residues: CASASGGMVGYNEQFF. Here the CDR3 DNA reads TGTGCCAGCGCGAGCGGGGGCATGGTGGGATACAATGAGCAGTTCTTC. The V and J genes are TRBV7-9 and TRBJ2-1; 8 bases line up with TRBD2. The trim removed 8 bases at V and 4 bases at J, leaving 13 bases unmatched. Germline-derived CDR1 and CDR2 are SEHNR and FQNEAQ (reference sequence). The CDR3 runs 16 residues.

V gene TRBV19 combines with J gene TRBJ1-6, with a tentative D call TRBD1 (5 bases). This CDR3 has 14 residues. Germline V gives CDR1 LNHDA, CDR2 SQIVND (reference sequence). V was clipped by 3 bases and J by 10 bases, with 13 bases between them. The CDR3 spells CASSMRDFRSPLHF. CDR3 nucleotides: TGTGCCAGTAGTATGAGGGACTTTCGGTCACCCCTCCACTTT.

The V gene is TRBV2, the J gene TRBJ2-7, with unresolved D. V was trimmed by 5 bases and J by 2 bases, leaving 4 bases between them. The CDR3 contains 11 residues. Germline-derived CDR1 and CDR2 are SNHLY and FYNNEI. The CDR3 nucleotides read TGTGCCAGCAGTAACACCTACGAGCAGTACTTC. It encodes CASSNTYEQYF.

The CDR3 nucleotides read TGTGCCAGCAGTGACTCGACCTCTGGTTACAATGAGCAGTTCTTC. Its protein product is CASSDSTSGYNEQFF. V is TRBV6-4 and J is TRBJ2-1; no clear D gene. The CDR3 consists of 15 residues. CDR1 MRHNA and CDR2 SNTAGT come from the germline V gene. V lost 0 bases, J lost 4 bases, and 10 bases lay in between.

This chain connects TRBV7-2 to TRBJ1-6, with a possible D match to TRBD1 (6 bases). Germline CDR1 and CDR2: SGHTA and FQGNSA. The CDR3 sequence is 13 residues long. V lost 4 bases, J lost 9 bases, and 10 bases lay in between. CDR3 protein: CASSSQGGSPLHF. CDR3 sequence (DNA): TGTGCCAGCAGCTCCCAAGGGGGTTCACCCCTCCACTTT.

The DNA for the CDR3 is TGTGCCAGCCGGCTTAGCGGGGGGCTACCAGATACGCAGTATTTT. This encodes CASRLSGGLPDTQYF. V is TRBV6-5 and J is TRBJ2-3, with TRBD2 matching over 10 bases. The germline V gene has CDR1 MNHEY and CDR2 SVGAGI. CDR3 length: 15 residues. V lost 8 bases and J lost 4; bases outside the gene matches: 9.

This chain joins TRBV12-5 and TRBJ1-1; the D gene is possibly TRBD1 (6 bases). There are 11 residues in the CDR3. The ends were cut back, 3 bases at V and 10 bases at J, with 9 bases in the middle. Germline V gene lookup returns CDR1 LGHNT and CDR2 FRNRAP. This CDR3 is CASGLGGVAFF. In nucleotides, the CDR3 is TGTGCTAGTGGTTTAGGGGGGGTAGCTTTCTTT. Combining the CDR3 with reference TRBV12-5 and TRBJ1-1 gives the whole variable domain DARVTQTPRHKVTEMGQEVTMRCQPILGHNTVFWYRQTMMQGLELLAYFRNRAPLDDSGMPKDRFSAEMPDATLATLKIQPSEPRDSAVYFCASGLGGVAFFGQGTRLTVV.

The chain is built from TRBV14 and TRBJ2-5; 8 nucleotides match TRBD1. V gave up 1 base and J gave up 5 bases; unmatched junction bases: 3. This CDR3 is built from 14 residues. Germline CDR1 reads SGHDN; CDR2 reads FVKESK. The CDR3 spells CASSQGRGRETQYF. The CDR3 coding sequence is TGTGCCAGCAGCCAAGGCAGGGGGCGGGAGACCCAGTACTTC.

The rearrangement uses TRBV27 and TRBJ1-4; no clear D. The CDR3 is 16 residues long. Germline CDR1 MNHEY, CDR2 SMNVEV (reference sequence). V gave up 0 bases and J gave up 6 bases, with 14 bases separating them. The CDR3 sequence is CASSLSVGQLHEKLFF. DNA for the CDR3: TGTGCCAGCAGTTTATCGGTCGGGCAGCTACATGAAAAACTGTTTTTT.

The CDR3 reads CASDPGQGPTGELFF. The CDR3 bases are TGCGCCTCCGATCCGGGACAGGGTCCCACCGGGGAGCTGTTTTTT. V gene TRBV5-1 combines with J gene TRBJ2-2; 9 bases fit TRBD1. CDR3 length equals 15 residues. Unmatched junction bases numbered 11, after V lost 10 bases and J lost 4 bases. In germline, CDR1 is SGHRS, CDR2 YFSETQ.

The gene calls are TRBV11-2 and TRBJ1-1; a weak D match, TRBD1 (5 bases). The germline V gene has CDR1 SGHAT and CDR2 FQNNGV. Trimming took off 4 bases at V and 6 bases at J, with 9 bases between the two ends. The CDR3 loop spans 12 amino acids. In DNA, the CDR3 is TGTGCCAGCAGCTCCCAAGGGGCTGAAGCTTTCTTT. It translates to CASSSQGAEAFF.